This passage covers 15 T cell receptor beta chains from one sample sequenced in a study of CD8 T cells in Susac syndrome. With random hexamers, reverse transcription was performed on roughly 0.45 to 1 ug of RNA. TCRdb independently ran MiXCR on the immunoSEQ multiplex PCR reads; one entry per CDR3 protein. The sample holds approximately 120,000 distinct CDR3 sequences, over 85% seen once. Sequencing was carried out using CD8+ T cells from PBMCs. Every receptor here comes from a human donor with multiple sclerosis.

The chain links TRBV7-9 to TRBJ2-1, with D maybe TRBD2 (6 bases). Germline V gives CDR1 SEHNR, CDR2 FQNEAQ (reference sequence). The CDR3 totals 14 residues. Between the trimmed V and J ends, which lost 5 bases and 7 bases, there was a span of 15 bases. The DNA for the CDR3 is TGTGCCAGCAGCCAGACTAGTGGGTCGAATGAGCAGTTCTTC. Translated: CASSQTSGSNEQFF. The variable domain in full, completed from reference TRBV7-9 and TRBJ2-1, reads DTGVSQNPRHKITKRGQNVTFRCDPISEHNRLYWYRQTLGQGPEFLTYFQNEAQLEKSRLLSDRFSAERPKGSFSTLEIQRTEQGDSAMYLCASSQTSGSNEQFFGPGTRLTVL.

The rearrangement joins TRBV7-9 to TRBJ2-2; D perhaps matches TRBD2 (5 bases). The germline V gene has CDR1 SEHNR and CDR2 FQNEAQ (reference sequence). V lost 4 bases to trimming and J lost 6 bases, with 9 bases between them. The CDR3 is made up of 13 amino acids. CDR3 residues: CASSSTRAGELFF. For the CDR3, the DNA is TGTGCCAGCAGCTCCACTAGGGCCGGGGAGCTGTTTTTT.

The V and J genes are TRBV6-6 and TRBJ2-7; D is undetermined. V shed 5 bases and J shed 6 bases, with 17 bases lying between them. The CDR3 contains 14 residues. Per germline, CDR1 MNHNY and CDR2 SVGAGI (reference sequence). The CDR3 sequence is CASSADPAAPEQYF. In DNA form, the CDR3 reads TGTGCCAGCAGTGCCGATCCAGCCGCTCCCGAGCAGTACTTC.

The V call is TRBV10-3, the J call TRBJ1-2, with D possibly being TRBD1 (6 bases). The V end was cut by 11 bases, the J end by 4 bases, with 11 bases between. Germline lookup yields CDR1 ENHRY and CDR2 SYGVKD. The length of the CDR3 is 11 residues. Written as DNA, the CDR3 is TGTGCCGGGGGGGGGCCCTATGGCTACACCTTC. This encodes CAGGGPYGYTF.

The gene calls are TRBV7-3 and TRBJ2-1; TRBD1 matches 8 bases. The germline gives CDR1 SGHTA, CDR2 FQGTGA. V gave up 5 bases and J gave up 9 bases; unmatched junction bases: 12. This CDR3 spans 15 amino acids. The chain's CDR3 is CASSATGGRFAEQFF. DNA for the CDR3: TGTGCCAGCAGCGCTACAGGGGGAAGGTTTGCTGAGCAGTTCTTC.

The chain's CDR3 is CATGSVGGNIQYF. The CDR3 nucleotides read TGTGCCACCGGATCGGTCGGGGGAAACATTCAGTACTTC. This chain uses TRBV13 with TRBJ2-4, with D possibly being TRBD2 (6 bases). Trimming removed 10 bases at V and 6 bases at J, with 16 bases between. Germline CDR1 and CDR2: PRHDT and FYEKMQ (reference sequence). CDR3 length: 13 residues.

This clonotype was seen a few times. The chain links TRBV4-1 to TRBJ2-1; 9 bases line up with TRBD2. The CDR3 is made up of 17 amino acids. Trimming at V came to 0 bases and at J to 4 bases, leaving 7 bases not matched to a gene. Per the germline V gene, CDR1 is MGHRA and CDR2 is YSYEKL. CDR3 coding DNA: TGCGCCAGCAGCCAAGATCAGCCGGGACTAGCATACAATGAGCAGTTCTTC. Translating gives CASSQDQPGLAYNEQFF.

The chain has TRBV5-1 and TRBJ1-2, with 9 bases aligning to TRBD1. V lost 4 bases, J lost 8 bases, and 6 bases stayed unmatched. In germline, CDR1 is SGHRS, CDR2 YFSETQ. The CDR3 runs 13 residues. Here the CDR3 reads CASSPGTGKGYTF. The CDR3 nucleotides are TGCGCCAGCAGCCCCGGGACAGGGAAAGGCTACACCTTC.

In its sample, this clonotype was seen once. V is TRBV20-1 and J is TRBJ2-7; 9 positions match TRBD2. The CDR3 consists of 14 residues. Germline V lookup: CDR1 DFQATT, CDR2 SNEGSKA (reference sequence). J lost 3 bases, V lost 5 bases, and 8 bases had no gene match. For the CDR3, the DNA is TGCAGTGCTTTTAGCGGGGGCGCCCTCTACGAGCAGTACTTC. It specifies CSAFSGGALYEQYF.

J is TRBJ2-1 and V is TRBV27, with 15 bases identical to TRBD2. The V and J ends lost 3 bases and 9 bases, in that order; junction bases with no gene match: 9. The germline V gene has CDR1 MNHEY and CDR2 SMNVEV (reference sequence). CDR3 length: 17 residues. This CDR3 is CASSLPGLAGGGTEQFF. The CDR3 coding sequence is TGTGCCAGCAGTTTGCCGGGACTAGCGGGGGGCGGAACTGAGCAGTTCTTC.

This chain links TRBV7-9 with TRBJ2-1; D possibly corresponds to TRBD2 (7 bases). V lost 10 bases and J 1 base, leaving 14 bases between the germline ends. The CDR3 is 14 residues long. Germline V lookup: CDR1 SEHNR, CDR2 FQNEAQ (reference sequence). Written as DNA, the CDR3 is TGTGCCAAAGGGGGGGACTCATCCTACAATGAGCAGTTCTTC. The encoded protein is CAKGGDSSYNEQFF.

CDR3 sequence: CASSGLSYEQYF. CDR3 coding DNA: TGTGCCAGCAGTGGATTAAGCTACGAGCAGTACTTC. V is TRBV2 and J is TRBJ2-7, with D unresolved. This CDR3 has 12 amino acids. CDR1 and CDR2 from the germline V gene are SNHLY and FYNNEI. Trimming left V 4 bases short and J 3 bases short, with 7 bases between. The whole variable domain, remainder taken from reference TRBV2 and TRBJ2-7, is EPEVTQTPSHQVTQMGQEVILRCVPISNHLYFYWYRQILGQKVEFLVSFYNNEISEKSEIFDDQFSVERPDGSNFTLKIRSTKLEDSAMYFCASSGLSYEQYFGPGTRLTVT.

This rearrangement joins TRBV4-1 to TRBJ2-7; 7 nucleotides agree with TRBD1. Germline CDR1 MGHRA, CDR2 YSYEKL. This CDR3 contains 13 residues. The V gene end was trimmed by 4 bases and the J gene end by 6 bases; junction bases not matched to a gene: 6. The CDR3 protein is CASSRGQRGEQYF. Written as DNA, the CDR3 is TGCGCCAGCAGCCGGGGACAGAGGGGCGAGCAGTACTTC.

Remarks on this clonotype: Germline is not matched at one junction end, which may reflect a read error. The chain links TRBV4-2 to TRBJ2-7; D is perhaps TRBD1 (6 bases). CDR3 length: 17 residues. The germline CDR1 and CDR2 sequences are LGHNA and YNFKEQ. CDR3 amino acids: CASGQQGAGANSYEQYF. CDR3 DNA sequence: TGTGCCAGCGGCCAACAAGGGGCAGGGGCCAACTCCTACGAGCAGTACTTC.

V gene TRBV28 combines with J gene TRBJ2-3; 9 bases line up with TRBD1. The CDR3 is 15 amino acids. Germline CDR1 is MDHEN and CDR2 is SYDVKM. V dropped 5 bases and J dropped 6; count of bases not matched to a gene: 9. In nucleotides, the CDR3 is TGTGCCAGCAGTCAGCTGACAGGGGGGACGGATACGCAGTATTTT. It specifies CASSQLTGGTDTQYF.